The source of this TCR beta chain is a study of T cell changes during pregnancy in multiple sclerosis. Assay used: immunoSEQ multiplex PCR; TCRdb lists only in-frame clones, some missing. The table lists around 68,000 clones, approximately 90% of them singletons. Germline loops: CDR1 SEHNR, CDR2 FQNEAQ (reference sequence). This CDR3 is 15 amino acids long. V gave up 1 base and J gave up 1 base, with 10 bases separating them. The chain joins TRBV7-9 to TRBJ2-5, with D perhaps TRBD2 (5 bases). The sequencing used peripheral blood, collected in the third trimester of pregnancy. The TCR was taken from a female donor with multiple sclerosis, enrolled in a pregnancy study. This chain's CDR3 is CASSLGRALQETQYF. CDR3 sequence (DNA): TGTGCCAGCAGCTTAGGGCGGGCCCTCCAAGAGACCCAGTACTTC.